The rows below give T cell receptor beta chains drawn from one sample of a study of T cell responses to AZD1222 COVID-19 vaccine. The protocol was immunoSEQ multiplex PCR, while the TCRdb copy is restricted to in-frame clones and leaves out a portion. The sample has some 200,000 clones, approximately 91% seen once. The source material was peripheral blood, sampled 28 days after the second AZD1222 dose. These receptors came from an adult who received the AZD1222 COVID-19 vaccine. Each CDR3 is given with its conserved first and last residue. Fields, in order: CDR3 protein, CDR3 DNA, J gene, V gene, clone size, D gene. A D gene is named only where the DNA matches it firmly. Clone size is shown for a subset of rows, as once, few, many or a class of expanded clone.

CDR3aa: CASSDSIGRASQETQYF
CDR3nt: TGTGCCAGCAGTGACTCCATCGGGAGGGCCTCCCAAGAGACCCAGTACTTC
j_gene: TRBJ2-5
v_gene: TRBV6-4
abundance: .
d_gene: TRBD2

CDR3aa: CASLTGGGEQFF
CDR3nt: TGTGCCAGCCTTACAGGGGGAGGTGAGCAGTTCTTC
j_gene: TRBJ2-1
v_gene: TRBV2
abundance: .
d_gene: TRBD1

CDR3aa: CSAIEVTDTQYF
CDR3nt: TGCAGTGCTATTGAAGTGACAGATACGCAGTATTTT
j_gene: TRBJ2-3
v_gene: TRBV20-1
abundance: .
d_gene: .

CDR3aa: CASSQSGWTDTQYF
CDR3nt: TGCGCCAGCAGTCAAAGCGGGTGGACAGATACGCAGTATTTT
j_gene: TRBJ2-3
v_gene: TRBV23-1
abundance: .
d_gene: .

CDR3aa: CASSAIPLQGSGNTIYF
CDR3nt: TGTGCCAGTAGTGCCATCCCCTTACAGGGCTCTGGAAACACCATATATTTT
j_gene: TRBJ1-3
v_gene: TRBV19
abundance: once
d_gene: .

CDR3aa: CASSLTGGGQPQHF
CDR3nt: TGTGCCAGCAGTCTAACAGGGGGCGGCCAGCCCCAGCATTTT
j_gene: TRBJ1-5
v_gene: TRBV6-5
abundance: .
d_gene: TRBD1

CDR3aa: CAISDGLGYYEQYF
CDR3nt: TGTGCCATCAGTGACGGTCTAGGTTACTACGAGCAGTACTTC
j_gene: TRBJ2-7
v_gene: TRBV10-3
abundance: .
d_gene: .

CDR3aa: CASSLTGEIEKLFF
CDR3nt: TGTGCCAGCAGCCTAACAGGGGAGATTGAAAAACTGTTTTTT
j_gene: TRBJ1-4
v_gene: TRBV3-1/TRBV3-2
abundance: .
d_gene: TRBD1

CDR3aa: CASSQSRGLQLFF
CDR3nt: TGTGCCAGCAGCCAGAGCAGGGGACTTCAACTGTTTTTT
j_gene: TRBJ1-4
v_gene: TRBV7-2
abundance: .
d_gene: .

CDR3aa: CASSLGRGSRNTIYF
CDR3nt: TGTGCCAGCAGCTTAGGGCGGGGATCTAGAAACACCATATATTTT
j_gene: TRBJ1-3
v_gene: TRBV7-9
abundance: .
d_gene: .

CDR3aa: CASSLELPRDGSPLHF
CDR3nt: TGTGCCAGCAGCTTAGAGTTGCCCAGGGACGGCTCACCCCTCCACTTT
j_gene: TRBJ1-6
v_gene: TRBV7-9
abundance: .
d_gene: .

CDR3aa: CASSLGAISTDTQYF
CDR3nt: TGTGCCAGCAGCTTGGGGGCGATCAGCACAGATACGCAGTATTTT
j_gene: TRBJ2-3
v_gene: TRBV7-2
abundance: .
d_gene: .

CDR3aa: CSVEGRSF
CDR3nt: TGCAGCGTTGAAGGACGGAGCTTT
j_gene: TRBJ1-1
v_gene: TRBV29-1
abundance: .
d_gene: .

CDR3aa: CATSRDQGENQPQHF
CDR3nt: TGTGCCACCAGCAGAGATCAGGGGGAGAATCAGCCCCAGCATTTT
j_gene: TRBJ1-5
v_gene: TRBV15
abundance: .
d_gene: TRBD1

CDR3aa: CASSRTTEETQYF
CDR3nt: TGTGCCAGCAGCCGAACCACTGAAGAGACCCAGTACTTC
j_gene: TRBJ2-5
v_gene: TRBV6-2/TRBV6-3
abundance: .
d_gene: .

CDR3aa: CASSQEVGLAANEQFF
CDR3nt: TGCGCCAGCAGCCAAGAAGTAGGACTAGCGGCCAATGAGCAGTTCTTC
j_gene: TRBJ2-1
v_gene: TRBV4-1
abundance: .
d_gene: TRBD2

CDR3aa: CASDTSGANNEQFF
CDR3nt: TGTGCCAGTGATACTAGCGGAGCTAACAATGAGCAGTTCTTC
j_gene: TRBJ2-1
v_gene: TRBV19
abundance: .
d_gene: TRBD2

CDR3aa: CASSEVGTGTYYEQYF
CDR3nt: TGTGCCAGCAGTGAAGTTGGGACAGGGACATACTACGAGCAGTACTTC
j_gene: TRBJ2-7
v_gene: TRBV2
abundance: .
d_gene: TRBD1

CDR3aa: CAGGSQPQHF
CDR3nt: TGTGCTGGGGGGAGTCAGCCCCAGCATTTT
j_gene: TRBJ1-5
v_gene: TRBV19
abundance: once
d_gene: .

CDR3aa: CASSPGPGELFF
CDR3nt: TGTGCCAGCAGCCCTGGCCCCGGGGAGCTGTTTTTT
j_gene: TRBJ2-2
v_gene: TRBV27
abundance: .
d_gene: .

CDR3aa: CASSFREGAYEQYF
CDR3nt: TGTGCCAGTAGTTTCCGGGAAGGGGCCTACGAGCAGTACTTC
j_gene: TRBJ2-7
v_gene: TRBV19
abundance: .
d_gene: .

CDR3aa: CASSHQVKGTNEQFF
CDR3nt: TGTGCCAGCAGCCATCAGGTTAAAGGAACGAATGAGCAGTTCTTC
j_gene: TRBJ2-1
v_gene: TRBV4-2
abundance: .
d_gene: .

CDR3aa: CAWSVHTSGSSGGFF
CDR3nt: TGTGCCTGGAGTGTACATACTAGCGGGAGCTCCGGAGGGTTCTTC
j_gene: TRBJ2-1
v_gene: TRBV30
abundance: .
d_gene: TRBD2

CDR3aa: CASSQDVHQPQHF
CDR3nt: TGCGCCAGCAGCCAAGATGTTCATCAGCCCCAGCATTTT
j_gene: TRBJ1-5
v_gene: TRBV4-3
abundance: .
d_gene: .

CDR3aa: CASSHRPTQGSYEQYF
CDR3nt: TGTGCCAGCAGCCACCGGCCTACCCAGGGCTCTTACGAGCAGTACTTC
j_gene: TRBJ2-7
v_gene: TRBV14
abundance: .
d_gene: .

CDR3aa: CASSRHRTLNYGYTF
CDR3nt: TGTGCCAGCAGCCGTCATAGGACCCTTAACTATGGCTACACCTTC
j_gene: TRBJ1-2
v_gene: TRBV5-5
abundance: .
d_gene: .

CDR3aa: CSASWPSGGVGTDTQYF
CDR3nt: TGCAGTGCTAGTTGGCCTAGCGGGGGGGTCGGCACAGATACGCAGTATTTT
j_gene: TRBJ2-3
v_gene: TRBV20-1
abundance: .
d_gene: TRBD2

CDR3aa: CASSSRRLPNTEAFF
CDR3nt: TGTGCCAGCAGCTCCCGTAGGCTGCCTAACACTGAAGCTTTCTTT
j_gene: TRBJ1-1
v_gene: TRBV7-9
abundance: .
d_gene: .

CDR3aa: CASSPREAENTEAFF
CDR3nt: TGTGCCAGCTCACCCCGTGAGGCAGAGAACACTGAAGCTTTCTTT
j_gene: TRBJ1-1
v_gene: TRBV18
abundance: .
d_gene: .

CDR3aa: CASSPQKNTGELFF
CDR3nt: TGTGCCAGCTCACCTCAAAAAAACACCGGGGAGCTGTTTTTT
j_gene: TRBJ2-2
v_gene: TRBV18
abundance: .
d_gene: .

CDR3aa: CASSLALKGAEAFF
CDR3nt: TGTGCCAGCAGCTTAGCGCTCAAGGGCGCTGAAGCTTTCTTT
j_gene: TRBJ1-1
v_gene: TRBV7-9
abundance: .
d_gene: .

CDR3aa: CASSLLSLTGGGETQYF
CDR3nt: TGCGCCAGCAGCTTGCTCTCGTTAACAGGGGGCGGAGAGACCCAGTACTTC
j_gene: TRBJ2-5
v_gene: TRBV5-1
abundance: .
d_gene: TRBD1

CDR3aa: CASSTIAGKQFF
CDR3nt: TGCGCCAGCAGCACTATAGCGGGAAAGCAGTTCTTC
j_gene: TRBJ2-1
v_gene: TRBV5-1
abundance: .
d_gene: TRBD2

CDR3aa: CATKDGRAVSGEQFF
CDR3nt: TGTGCCACCAAGGACGGGAGGGCAGTAAGCGGTGAGCAGTTCTTC
j_gene: TRBJ2-1
v_gene: TRBV24-1
abundance: .
d_gene: TRBD2

CDR3aa: CASSPSGALREKLFF
CDR3nt: TGTGCCAGTAGTCCGTCGGGGGCCCTAAGGGAAAAACTGTTTTTT
j_gene: TRBJ1-4
v_gene: TRBV19
abundance: .
d_gene: .

CDR3aa: CASSPEVPYNEQFF
CDR3nt: TGTGCCAGTAGTCCGGAAGTTCCCTACAATGAGCAGTTCTTC
j_gene: TRBJ2-1
v_gene: TRBV19
abundance: once
d_gene: .

CDR3aa: CASSWLRETQYF
CDR3nt: TGTGCCAGCAGTTGGCTTAGGGAGACCCAGTACTTC
j_gene: TRBJ2-5
v_gene: TRBV6-2/TRBV6-3
abundance: .
d_gene: .

CDR3aa: CASSESPGLLNEQFF
CDR3nt: TGCGCCAGCAGTGAATCTCCGGGACTGTTGAATGAGCAGTTCTTC
j_gene: TRBJ2-1
v_gene: TRBV10-2
abundance: .
d_gene: .